The 12 T cell receptor beta chains below all came from one sample that was sequenced in a study of sequential checkpoint blockade in melanoma. Measured with immunoSEQ multiplex PCR; TCRdb has only the in-frame clones, and not every one. The sample has about a thousand clones; around 25% are singletons. The treatment: randomized to nivolumab then ipilimumab (arm A) or the reverse (arm B). The sequencing used tumor tissue (inferred from file names), collected from a patient given nivolumab and ipilimumab in sequence. Receptors originate from a human donor with melanoma.

This clone showed up just a few times. The chain joins TRBV19 to TRBJ2-3; TRBD2 matches at 9 bases. CDR3 length equals 14 residues. Germline-derived CDR1 and CDR2 are LNHDA and SQIVND (reference sequence). V dropped 6 bases and J dropped 7; count of bases not matched to a gene: 8. CDR3 region: CASRARGGGNTQYF. The CDR3 DNA reads TGTGCCAGTAGAGCCCGCGGGGGGGGAAATACGCAGTATTTT.

This clone was detected a few times. V and J are TRBV18 and TRBJ1-2; 7 bases agree with TRBD1. The CDR3 runs 12 residues. CDR1 and CDR2 from the germline V gene are KGHSH and LQKENI. After removal of 3 bases from V and 8 bases from J, the junction contained 3 bases not matched to a gene. CDR3 sequence reads: CASSPTGWGYTF. In DNA form, the CDR3 reads TGTGCCAGCTCACCGACAGGGTGGGGCTACACCTTC.

This clone has more than one count but fewer than ten. This chain links TRBV11-3 with TRBJ1-4; weak D call: TRBD1 (6 bases). Germline-derived CDR1 and CDR2 are SGHNT and YENEEA. Trimming cost V 5 bases and J 8 bases, with 18 bases left between them. The CDR3 covers 15 residues. CDR3 in amino acids: CASSQQGYKWEKLFF. Written as DNA, the CDR3 is TGTGCCAGCAGCCAGCAGGGGTACAAGTGGGAAAAACTGTTTTTT. Together with reference TRBV11-3 and TRBJ1-4, the CDR3 gives the full variable domain: EAGVVQSPRYKIIEKKQPVAFWCNPISGHNTLYWYLQNLGQGPELLIRYENEEAVDDSQLPKDRFSAERLKGVDSTLKIQPAELGDSAVYLCASSQQGYKWEKLFFGSGTQLSVL.

The chain employs TRBV6-8 and TRBJ1-2; D may be TRBD1 (5 bases). Looked up from germline, CDR1 is MNHGY and CDR2 is SAAAGT. This CDR3 spans 16 amino acids. V lost 0 bases and J lost 4, with 15 bases in between. CDR3: CASSYSMGPDFYGYTF. The DNA of the CDR3 is TGTGCCAGCAGTTACTCGATGGGGCCCGACTTCTATGGCTACACCTTC.

The chain carries TRBV5-1 and TRBJ2-1, with 8 bases that match TRBD2. In germline, CDR1 is SGHRS, CDR2 YFSETQ. Trimming took 0 bases from V and 10 from J; bases not matched to a gene: 6. The CDR3 contains 14 residues. CDR3 sequence reads: CASSLAAQRGEQFF. The CDR3, as DNA: TGCGCCAGCAGCTTGGCCGCCCAGCGGGGGGAGCAGTTCTTC.

This chain connects TRBV19 to TRBJ2-6, with 7 bases that match TRBD2. The length of the CDR3 is 17 residues. CDR1 LNHDA and CDR2 SQIVND come from the germline V gene (reference sequence). J was trimmed by 0 bases and V by 5 bases; bases with no gene match: 7. CDR3 DNA: TGTGCCAGTAGTTCCCCACCGGGGGGCTCTGGGGCCAACGTCCTGACTTTC. It is translated as CASSSPPGGSGANVLTF.

This clone was counted between two and nine times. The rearrangement uses TRBV6-8 and TRBJ2-2; D perhaps matches TRBD2 (5 bases). Germline V gives CDR1 MNHGY, CDR2 SAAAGT. This CDR3 has 14 residues. With 6 bases removed from V and 3 bases from J, the gap between germline ends came to 11 bases. The DNA for the CDR3 is TGTGCCAGCAGGAGAGGGAGATACACCGGGGAGCTGTTTTTT. Translating it yields CASRRGRYTGELFF.

A single count supports this clone. This chain connects TRBV29-1 to TRBJ2-7, with D maybe TRBD2 (6 bases). Germline loops: CDR1 SQVTM, CDR2 ANQGSEA. The CDR3 sequence is 12 residues long. V was shortened by 4 bases and J by 4 bases, with 11 bases between the two germline ends. The CDR3 protein is CSVVGAGYEQYF. CDR3 DNA: TGCAGCGTTGTCGGCGCGGGGTACGAGCAGTACTTC.

This clone occurred a few times. The rearrangement uses TRBV6-8 and TRBJ2-7, with 7 positions matching TRBD1. The trim removed 11 bases at V and 2 bases at J, leaving 12 bases unmatched. Germline values: CDR1 MNHGY, CDR2 SAAAGT. This CDR3 spans 14 amino acids. The CDR3, as DNA: TGTGCCTCGACCCTGGACAGGTTAACCTACGAGCAGTACTTC. Amino acids: CASTLDRLTYEQYF.

The CDR3 sequence is CATSRALSTAPLDTQYF. CDR3 in DNA: TGTGCCACCAGCAGAGCGTTGTCGACAGCTCCCCTGGATACGCAGTATTTT. The V and J genes are TRBV15 and TRBJ2-3, with D possibly TRBD1 on 5 matching bases. Between the trimmed V and J ends, which lost 1 base and 6 bases, there was a span of 20 bases. The CDR3 is 17 residues long. The germline V gene encodes CDR1 LNHNV and CDR2 YYDKDF (reference sequence).

The rearrangement uses TRBV6-8 and TRBJ2-3, with D unresolved. Germline V CDR1 and CDR2: MNHGY, SAAAGT. V was clipped by 2 bases and J by 5 bases, with 5 bases between them. CDR3 length: 12 amino acids. The CDR3, as DNA: TGTGCCAGCAGTTACAGTGGAGATACGCAGTATTTT. Residues: CASSYSGDTQYF.

This clone is medium-sized in the sample. V usage is TRBV6-7 and J usage is TRBJ1-6, with D hard to call. TRBV6-7 is classed as an ORF, of uncertain function. CDR3 length: 14 amino acids. V lost 0 bases and J 7 bases, leaving 7 bases between the germline ends. CDR3: CASSYSRANSPLHF. The CDR3 DNA follows: TGTGCCAGCAGTTACTCGAGAGCGAATTCACCCCTCCACTTT.